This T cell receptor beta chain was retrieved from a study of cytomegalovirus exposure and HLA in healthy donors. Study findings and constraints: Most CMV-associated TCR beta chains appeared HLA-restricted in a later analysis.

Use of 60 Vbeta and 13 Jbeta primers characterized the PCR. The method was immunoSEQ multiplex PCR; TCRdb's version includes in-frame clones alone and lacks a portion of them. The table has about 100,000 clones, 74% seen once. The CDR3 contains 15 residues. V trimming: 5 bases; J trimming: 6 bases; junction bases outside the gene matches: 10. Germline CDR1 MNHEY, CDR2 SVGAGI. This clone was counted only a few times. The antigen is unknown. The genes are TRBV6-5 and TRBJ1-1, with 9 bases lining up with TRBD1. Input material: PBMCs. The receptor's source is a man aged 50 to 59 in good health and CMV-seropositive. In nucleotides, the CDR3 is TGTGCCAGCAGTCCCGACAGGGGGGAGCAGGCTGAAGCTTTCTTT. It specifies CASSPDRGEQAEAFF.